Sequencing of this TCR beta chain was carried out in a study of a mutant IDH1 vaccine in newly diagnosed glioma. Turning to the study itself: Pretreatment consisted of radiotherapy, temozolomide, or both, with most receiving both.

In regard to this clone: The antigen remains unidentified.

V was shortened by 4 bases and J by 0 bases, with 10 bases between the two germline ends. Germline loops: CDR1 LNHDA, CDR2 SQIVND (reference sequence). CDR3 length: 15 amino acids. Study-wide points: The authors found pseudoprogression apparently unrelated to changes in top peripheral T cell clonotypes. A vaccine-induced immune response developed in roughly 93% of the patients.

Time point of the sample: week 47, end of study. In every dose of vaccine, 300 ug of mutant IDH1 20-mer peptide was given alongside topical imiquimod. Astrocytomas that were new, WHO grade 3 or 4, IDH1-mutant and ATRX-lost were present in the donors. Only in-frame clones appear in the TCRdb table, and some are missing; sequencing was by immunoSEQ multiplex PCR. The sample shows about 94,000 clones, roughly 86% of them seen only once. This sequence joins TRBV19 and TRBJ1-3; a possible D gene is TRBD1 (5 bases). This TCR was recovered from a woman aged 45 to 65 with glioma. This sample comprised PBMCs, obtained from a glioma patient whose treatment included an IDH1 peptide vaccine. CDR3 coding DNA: TGTGCCAGTAGTAAGACAGCGAGCTCTGGAAACACCATATATTTT. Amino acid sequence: CASSKTASSGNTIYF.